This TCR beta chain derives from a study of T cells in Graves' hyperthyroidism and ophthalmopathy. The ends were cut back, 3 bases at V and 2 bases at J, with 11 bases in the middle. The CDR3 covers 15 residues. The sample holds a few counts of this clonotype. RNA transcripts were the template for amplifying TCR beta CDR3 regions. First-round RT-PCR targeting the TCR CDR3 was performed with the HTBI primer set. TCRdb ran MiXCR on the multiplex PCR reads and lists one entry per CDR3 protein. The sample lists a few hundred thousand distinct CDR3 sequences; 46% were seen once. The source of this sequence is a young woman with Graves' hyperthyroidism. The chain joins TRBV12-3 or TRBV12-4 to TRBJ1-3; tentative D call: TRBD1 (6 bases). Sample: peripheral blood or thyroid tissue (not recorded which). For the CDR3, the DNA is TGTGCCAGCAGTTTTGGCAGGGGACCTGGAAACACCATATATTTT. It yields the protein CASSFGRGPGNTIYF.